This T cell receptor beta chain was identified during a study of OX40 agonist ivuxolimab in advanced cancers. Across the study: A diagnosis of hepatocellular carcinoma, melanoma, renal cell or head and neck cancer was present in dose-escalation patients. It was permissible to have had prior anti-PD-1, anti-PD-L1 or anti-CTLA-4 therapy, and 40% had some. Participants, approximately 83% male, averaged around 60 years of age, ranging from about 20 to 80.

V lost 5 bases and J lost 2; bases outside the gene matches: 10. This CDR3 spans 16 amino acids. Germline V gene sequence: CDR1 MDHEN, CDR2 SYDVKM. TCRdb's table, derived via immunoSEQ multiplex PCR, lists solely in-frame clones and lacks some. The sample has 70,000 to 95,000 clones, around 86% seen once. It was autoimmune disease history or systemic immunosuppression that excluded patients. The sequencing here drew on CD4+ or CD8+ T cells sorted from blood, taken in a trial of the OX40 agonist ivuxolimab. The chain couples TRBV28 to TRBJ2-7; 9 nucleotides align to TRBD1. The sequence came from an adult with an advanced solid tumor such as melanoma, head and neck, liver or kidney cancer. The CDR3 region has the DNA TGTGCCAGCAGTCACTACGGGACAGGGAAACCCTACGAGCAGTACTTC. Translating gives CASSHYGTGKPYEQYF.